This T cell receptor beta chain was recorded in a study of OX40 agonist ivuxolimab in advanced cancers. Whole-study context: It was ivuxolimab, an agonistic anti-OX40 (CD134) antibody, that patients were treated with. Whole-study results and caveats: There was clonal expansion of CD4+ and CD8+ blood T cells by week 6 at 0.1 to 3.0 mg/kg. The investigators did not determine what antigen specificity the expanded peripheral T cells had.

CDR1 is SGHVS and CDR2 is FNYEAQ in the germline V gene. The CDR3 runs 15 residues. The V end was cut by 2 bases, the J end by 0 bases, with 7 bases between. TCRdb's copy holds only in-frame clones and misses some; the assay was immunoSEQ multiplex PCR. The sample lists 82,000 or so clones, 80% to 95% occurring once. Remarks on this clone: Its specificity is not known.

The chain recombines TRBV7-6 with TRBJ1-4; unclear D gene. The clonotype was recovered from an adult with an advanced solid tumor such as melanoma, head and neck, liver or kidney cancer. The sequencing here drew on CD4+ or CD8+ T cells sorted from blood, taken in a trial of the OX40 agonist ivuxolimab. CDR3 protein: CASSLSQATNEKLFF. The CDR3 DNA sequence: TGTGCCAGCAGCTTATCGCAAGCAACTAATGAAAAACTGTTTTTT.